This T cell receptor beta chain originates from a study of T cells in Graves' hyperthyroidism and ophthalmopathy. Whole-study context: The authors collected peripheral blood at initial diagnosis, before any treatment.

Trimming removed 0 bases from V and 5 bases from J; junction bases left unmatched: 16. The CDR3 totals 19 residues. The V gene's germline CDR1 is SGHTA and CDR2 FQGNSA. Lactation, pregnancy, other autoimmune disease or uncontrolled infection led to exclusion of patients. This clonotype was seen repeatedly, ten times or more. Its antigen is not known. Study observations and caveats: Model output signaled ophthalmopathy a median 6.5 months ahead of onset. Blood samples included most of the expanded thyroid clonotypes exceeding 0.001.

TCR beta CDR3 sequences were amplified from RNA transcripts. HTBI primers were used for first-round RT-PCR of the TCR CDR3. TCRdb re-called the multiplex PCR reads through MiXCR, storing one row per CDR3 protein. This table holds around 600,000 distinct CDR3 sequences, 13% to 15% found once. The chain employs TRBV7-2 and TRBJ2-4, with TRBD1 identical over 7 bases. This sequence was found in a woman younger than 30 with Graves' ophthalmopathy. Source material: blood. The CDR3 nucleotides are TGTGCCAGCAGCTTAGCGCCCCCTCGGACAGGAGCCGTCCAAAACATTCAGTACTTC. Translated, it gives CASSLAPPRTGAVQNIQYF.